Listed below are T cell receptor beta chains from one sample, sequenced in a study of regulatory T cells. Profiling relied on immunoSEQ multiplex PCR, and the TCRdb table lists in-frame clones only, not all of them. Here the sample spans tens of thousands of clones, around nine tenths being singletons. The specimen sequenced was conventional CD4+ T cells sorted from blood. The receptors derive from a child aged 10-17 years with CD3G deficiency. The CDR3 runs from the conserved cysteine through the conserved F or W. D genes are given only for firm matches. A row's size may be missing; if present it is once, few, many or a size class.

NA | TRBD1 | TRBJ2-7 | TRBV28 | TGTGCCAGCAGCCAACCACGGGGACAGGGGGCGGGCGAGCAGTACTTC | CASSQPRGQGAGEQYF
NA | TRBD1 | TRBJ1-6 | TRBV10-2 | TGCGCCAGCAGGGACAGGGAGAATTCACCCCTCCACTTT | CASRDRENSPLHF
NA | TRBD1 | TRBJ1-2 | TRBV6-6 | TGTGCCAGCAGTTACCACCCGAGACAGGGTCATGGCTACACCTTC | CASSYHPRQGHGYTF
NA | NA | TRBJ1-2 | TRBV6-1 | TGTGCCAGCAGAAACAGGGAAGGCTACACCTTC | CASRNREGYTF
NA | NA | TRBJ2-2 | TRBV5-1 | TGCGCCAGCAGCTTGACTAACACCGGGGAGCTGTTTTTT | CASSLTNTGELFF
NA | NA | TRBJ1-2 | TRBV6-1 | TGTGCCAGCAGTGAAAATAAGCTCTATGGCTACACCTTC | CASSENKLYGYTF
NA | NA | TRBJ2-2 | TRBV6-1 | TGTGCCAGCAGTGTTAAGGGTGCGAACACCGGGGAGCTGTTTTTT | CASSVKGANTGELFF
NA | NA | TRBJ2-3 | TRBV19 | TGTGCCAGTAGTACCGGCGCTCGGGCGGGTACGCAATATTTT | CASSTGARAGTQYF
NA | NA | TRBJ1-1 | TRBV28 | TGTGCCAGCTCGGGGATTATGAACACTGAAGCTTTCTTT | CASSGIMNTEAFF
NA | NA | TRBJ1-1 | TRBV28 | TGTGCCAGCAGTAAACAGAAGAACACTGAAGCTTTCTTT | CASSKQKNTEAFF
NA | NA | TRBJ2-7 | TRBV7-8 | TGTGCCAGCAGCTCCCAGGACCGGGACGGGACCTACGAGCAGTACTTC | CASSSQDRDGTYEQYF
NA | NA | TRBJ2-2 | TRBV11-3 | TGTGCCAGCAGCTTAGGACTTAACACCGGGGAGCTGTTTTTT | CASSLGLNTGELFF
NA | NA | TRBJ2-1 | TRBV6-1 | TGTGCCAGCAGTGAATGGCCTAGGATCCCCTACAATGAGCAGTTCTTC | CASSEWPRIPYNEQFF
few | NA | TRBJ2-3 | TRBV4-1 | TGCGCCAGCAGCCAAGGGGACGGTTGGGATACGCAGTATTTT | CASSQGDGWDTQYF
NA | NA | TRBJ2-7 | TRBV28 | TGTGCCAGCAGTGGTGGGAGACGTTACGAGCAGTACTTC | CASSGGRRYEQYF
NA | TRBD1 | TRBJ2-2 | TRBV28 | TGTGCCAGCAGTTTTCTTTTAGGGCCCCGGGACAGGGGATCCGGAGAGCTGTTTTTT | CASSFLLGPRDRGSGELFF
NA | NA | TRBJ2-5 | TRBV28 | TGTGCCAGCAGTTTAAGGGGGGGGAGGGAGACCCAGTACTTC | CASSLRGGRETQYF
NA | TRBD1 | TRBJ2-1 | TRBV27 | TGTGCCAGCAGTTTATCGGGGGACAGGGGTCATAGGGGTGAGCAGTTCTTC | CASSLSGDRGHRGEQFF
NA | TRBD1 | TRBJ1-2 | TRBV28 | TGTGCCAGCCGAGGGGACAGGGCTCCCTATGGCTACACCTTC | CASRGDRAPYGYTF
NA | NA | TRBJ2-2 | TRBV5-1 | TGCGCCAGCAGCTTACAGACAGGGAACACCGGGGAGCTGTTTTTT | CASSLQTGNTGELFF
NA | TRBD2 | TRBJ2-3 | TRBV28 | TGTGCCAGCAGTCTAGCGGGAGGGACGGATACGCAGTATTTT | CASSLAGGTDTQYF
NA | NA | TRBJ2-7 | TRBV28 | TGTGCCAGCAGTTCGGTCGCGGTAATCTACGAGCAGTACTTC | CASSSVAVIYEQYF
NA | NA | TRBJ2-3 | TRBV5-1 | TGCGCCAGCAGCCCTGGACGAGGAGAGGATACGCAGTATTTT | CASSPGRGEDTQYF
NA | TRBD1 | TRBJ2-7 | TRBV28 | TGTGCCAGCAGTTCATCCGGGACAGTCCTCTACGAGCAGTACTTC | CASSSSGTVLYEQYF
NA | TRBD2 | TRBJ2-1 | TRBV19 | TGTGCCAGTAGTATAGGGGGTAGCGGGAAGACTGAGCAGTTCTTC | CASSIGGSGKTEQFF
NA | NA | TRBJ2-7 | TRBV10-3 | TGTGCCATCAGTGCAGAGAACTACGAGCAGTACTTC | CAISAENYEQYF
NA | NA | TRBJ2-7 | TRBV28 | TGTGCCAGCTCGGAGGGGGCAGCACAATCCTACGAGCGGTACTTC | CASSEGAAQSYERYF
NA | NA | TRBJ1-1 | TRBV5-1 | TGCGCCAGCAGCCCACAGGCTCCGGGGGACACTGAAGCTTTCTTT | CASSPQAPGDTEAFF
few | TRBD1 | TRBJ1-1 | TRBV7-8 | TGTGCCAGCAGCTTACACAGGGGCAGAAACACTGAAGCTTTCTTT | CASSLHRGRNTEAFF
NA | TRBD2 | TRBJ2-3 | TRBV5-1 | TGCGCCAGCAGCCCAGGACTAGCGGGAGATGGAGATACGCAGTATTTT | CASSPGLAGDGDTQYF
once | TRBD2 | TRBJ2-1 | TRBV27 | TGTGCCAGCAGTCCACGCGGACTAGCGGGAGGTATATTCTTC | CASSPRGLAGGIFF
NA | NA | TRBJ1-1 | TRBV30 | TGTGCCTGGAGTGTGGGTCACACTGAAGCTTTCTTT | CAWSVGHTEAFF
NA | TRBD1 | TRBJ2-7 | TRBV19 | TGTGCCAGTAGTCCAGGACAGGGAACCGAGCAGTACTTC | CASSPGQGTEQYF